The clone carrying this T cell receptor (beta chain) was detected many times. Its antigen remains unknown. Hyperthyroidism was classified as stable if no ophthalmopathy occurred within 18 months of follow-up. This specimen belongs to a study of Graves' ophthalmopathy and Graves' hyperthyroidism. Turning to the study itself: The blood sample was drawn at first diagnosis and before any treatment.

The length of the CDR3 is 15 residues. The junction had 2 bases not matched to a gene; V was cut back by 2 bases and J by 5 bases. Germline CDR1 reads MNHEY; CDR2 reads SMNVEV (reference sequence). TCR beta CDR3 regions were amplified from RNA transcripts. Scientists carried out first-round RT-PCR using HTBI primers and then a second-round multiplex PCR. TCRdb redid the calling of the multiplex PCR reads with MiXCR, one entry per CDR3 protein. The table records some 360,000 distinct CDR3 sequences, about 18% of them present only once. Study-level findings and limits: The model's ophthalmopathy progression predictions had approximately 65% sensitivity and less than 85% specificity.

Sequencing was performed on peripheral blood. The V call is TRBV27, the J call TRBJ1-5; 11 bases match TRBD1. The receptor was derived from an adult woman with stable Graves' hyperthyroidism. DNA of the CDR3: TGTGCCAGCAGTTTAATGGGACAGGGGGATCAGCCCCAGCATTTT. It is translated as CASSLMGQGDQPQHF.